The 21 T cell receptor beta chains listed next were all sequenced from one sample in a study of control samples from healthy donors and cancer patients. The method was immunoSEQ multiplex PCR; TCRdb's version includes in-frame clones alone and lacks a portion of them. Here the sample spans some 410,000 clones, over 75% being singletons. Sequencing was carried out using PBMCs. The receptors originated from a man aged 40-55 years with head and neck cancer.

The CDR3 DNA is TGCGCCAGCTTTCTACAGGGGAGAGCTTTCTTT. The encoded protein is CASFLQGRAFF. This sequence joins TRBV5-1 and TRBJ1-1; TRBD1 aligns across 7 bases. V lost 7 bases and J lost 10; bases outside the gene matches: 7. The germline CDR1 and CDR2 sequences are SGHRS and YFSETQ. The CDR3 is 11 residues long.

This chain links TRBV7-3 with TRBJ2-7, with 9 bases that match TRBD1. Germline loops: CDR1 SGHTA, CDR2 FQGTGA. The CDR3 has 14 residues. The V and J ends lost 4 bases and 1 base, in that order; junction bases with no gene match: 2. This chain's CDR3 is CASSWGQGSYEQYF. The CDR3 region has the DNA TGTGCCAGCAGCTGGGGACAGGGATCCTACGAGCAGTACTTC.

The chain couples TRBV6-5 to TRBJ1-2, with a possible D match to TRBD1 (6 bases). Trimming left V 2 bases short and J 2 bases short, with 15 bases between. The CDR3 runs to 16 residues. CDR1 is MNHEY, CDR2 SVGAGI, per germline. CDR3 coding DNA: TGTGCCAGCAGTTACCTAAGGGCCGGGGGCAACTATGGCTACACCTTC. This encodes CASSYLRAGGNYGYTF.

The rearrangement uses TRBV7-8 and TRBJ2-1, with 8 bases that match TRBD1. Germline loops: CDR1 SGHVS, CDR2 FQNEAQ. With 2 bases clipped from V and 7 bases from J, the junction kept 4 bases outside the gene matches. The CDR3 sequence is 14 residues long. CDR3: CASSLPGTGNEQFF. Here the CDR3 DNA reads TGTGCCAGCAGCTTACCCGGGACAGGTAATGAGCAGTTCTTC.

CDR3: CASSPTGGNEQFF. The CDR3 DNA sequence: TGTGCCAGCAGCCCGACAGGGGGCAATGAGCAGTTCTTC. This chain joins TRBV11-3 and TRBJ2-1, with 9 bases identical to TRBD1. Germline values: CDR1 SGHNT, CDR2 YENEEA. The CDR3 sequence is 13 residues long. V lost 5 bases and J lost 6; bases outside the gene matches: 2.

The J gene is TRBJ1-5, the V gene TRBV7-8, with no clear D. Trimming took 1 base from V and 1 from J, leaving 14 bases between them. Germline CDR1 is SGHVS and CDR2 is FQNEAQ. The CDR3 has 17 amino acids. The CDR3 is CASSLVGIRESNQPQHF. In DNA form, the CDR3 reads TGTGCCAGCAGCTTAGTCGGGATCCGGGAGAGCAATCAGCCCCAGCATTTT.

The chain couples TRBV7-3 to TRBJ2-5, with D perhaps being TRBD1 or TRBD2 (6 bases each). The CDR3 sequence is 15 residues long. With 2 bases removed from V and 5 bases from J, the gap between germline ends came to 15 bases. Germline assignment: CDR1 SGHTA and CDR2 FQGTGA. In DNA, the CDR3 is TGTGCCAGCAGCTTAGGACACCGGGGGCTGGAGACCCAGTACTTC. Amino acids: CASSLGHRGLETQYF.

This clone was detected only once. The chain links TRBV5-1 to TRBJ1-2, with TRBD1 as a possible D gene (5 bases). The CDR3 totals 16 residues. Germline CDR1 SGHRS, CDR2 YFSETQ. Trimming cost V 4 bases and J 8 bases, with 24 bases left between them. The CDR3: CASSQEPGRELFGYTF. CDR3 DNA sequence: TGCGCCAGCAGCCAAGAACCGGGACGGGAGTTGTTCGGCTACACCTTC.

This clone was detected once. The chain uses TRBV7-2 and TRBJ1-5; a weak D match, TRBD1 (6 bases). CDR1 is SGHTA, CDR2 FQGNSA, per germline. V lost 5 bases to trimming and J lost 1 base, with 12 bases between them. This CDR3 is 15 amino acids long. The CDR3 sequence is CASSPEGQSNQPQHF. DNA for the CDR3: TGTGCCAGCAGCCCAGAAGGACAGAGCAATCAGCCCCAGCATTTT.

The gene calls are TRBV9 and TRBJ2-5; D assignment may be TRBD1 or TRBD2 (5 bases each). V shed 4 bases and J shed 3 bases, with 16 bases lying between them. Looked up from germline, CDR1 is SGDLS and CDR2 is YYNGEE. The CDR3 runs 15 residues. CDR3 DNA sequence: TGTGCCAGCAGCCTCCACGGGACGGAGGAAGAGACCCAGTACTTC. It codes for CASSLHGTEEETQYF.

CDR3 region: CASSTPGQGAYEQYF. CDR3 nucleotides: TGTGCCAGCAGTACCCCGGGACAGGGGGCCTACGAGCAGTACTTC. The chain links TRBV28 to TRBJ2-7; 11 bases align to TRBD1. The V and J ends lost 5 bases and 2 bases, in that order; junction bases with no gene match: 5. Germline V gene lookup returns CDR1 MDHEN and CDR2 SYDVKM. The CDR3 is made up of 15 amino acids.

The chain carries TRBV10-2 and TRBJ1-6; tentatively, D is TRBD1 (6 bases). The CDR3 sequence is 13 residues long. V was pared by 7 bases and J by 9 bases, with 13 bases between. Germline V CDR1 and CDR2: WSHSY, SAAADI. CDR3 sequence: CASMDQGLSPLHF. The CDR3, as DNA: TGCGCCAGCATGGACCAGGGGCTTTCACCCCTCCACTTT.

The rearrangement links TRBV9 to TRBJ2-2, with TRBD2 matching 10 bases. CDR3 length equals 16 residues. The germline V gene encodes CDR1 SGDLS and CDR2 YYNGEE. Trimming at V came to 4 bases and at J to 0 bases, leaving 3 bases not matched to a gene. The DNA of the CDR3 is TGTGCCAGCAGCCTTAGCGGGGGGCCGAACACCGGGGAGCTGTTTTTT. Its protein is CASSLSGGPNTGELFF.

This sequence joins TRBV29-1 and TRBJ1-1; no firm D call. In germline, CDR1 is SQVTM, CDR2 ANQGSEA. Between the trimmed V and J ends, which lost 4 bases and 4 bases, there was a span of 7 bases. The CDR3 sequence is 11 residues long. CDR3 in amino acids: CSVGHFTEAFF. The CDR3 nucleotides are TGCAGCGTTGGTCATTTCACTGAAGCTTTCTTT.

The rearrangement joins TRBV10-1 to TRBJ2-1; possibly TRBD2 for D (6 bases). Trimming cost V 3 bases and J 6 bases, with 15 bases left between them. CDR3 length: 15 residues. Germline CDR1 and CDR2: WNHNN and SYGVQD (reference sequence). In nucleotides, the CDR3 is TGCGCCAGCAGTGAAGGAGGGGCGGGTCCCAATGAGCAGTTCTTC. It is translated as CASSEGGAGPNEQFF.

The CDR3 is CASSPAAGDGSNQPQHF. The DNA of the CDR3 is TGTGCCAGCTCGCCGGCGGCAGGGGATGGTAGCAATCAGCCCCAGCATTTT. V gene TRBV18 combines with J gene TRBJ1-5; maybe TRBD1 (6 bases). Germline CDR1 and CDR2: KGHSH and LQKENI. Trimming left V 6 bases short and J 0 bases short, with 18 bases between. This CDR3 comprises 17 residues.

The chain employs TRBV7-2 and TRBJ2-7; TRBD2 agrees at 14 bases. The CDR3 contains 16 residues. Germline loops: CDR1 SGHTA, CDR2 FQGNSA. Unmatched junction bases numbered 3, after V lost 0 bases and J lost 5 bases. Written as DNA, the CDR3 is TGTGCCAGCAGCTTAGCGCGGACTAGCGGGGGGCACGAGCAGTACTTC. Translating gives CASSLARTSGGHEQYF.

The table lists this clone with a count of one. J is TRBJ1-1 and V is TRBV27, with a weak D call TRBD1 (6 bases). The V end lost 5 bases, the J end lost 7 bases, and 17 bases lay between the germline ends. The CDR3 spans 14 residues. Germline CDR1 is MNHEY and CDR2 is SMNVEV (reference sequence). The CDR3 DNA sequence: TGTGCCAGCAGTCCCGTCCGGGACAAAGTTGAAGCTTTCTTT. It translates to CASSPVRDKVEAFF.

This rearrangement joins TRBV18 to TRBJ1-6; D unclear. Between the trimmed V and J ends, which lost 3 bases and 7 bases, there was a span of 7 bases. This CDR3 has 13 residues. Looked up from germline, CDR1 is KGHSH and CDR2 is LQKENI. The CDR3 is CASSPSQNSPLHF. The CDR3 coding sequence is TGTGCCAGCTCACCTTCACAGAATTCACCCCTCCACTTT.

This clone has a handful of counts. The rearrangement links TRBV4-2 to TRBJ1-5, with TRBD1 as a possible D gene (6 bases). The germline V gene has CDR1 LGHNA and CDR2 YNFKEQ. This CDR3 has 15 residues. With 2 bases removed from V and 6 bases from J, the gap between germline ends came to 14 bases. The CDR3 DNA follows: TGTGCCAGCAGCCAACCCGGGACACCGCCTCAGCCCCAGCATTTT. Protein: CASSQPGTPPQPQHF.

The rearrangement joins TRBV6-1 to TRBJ1-2; D gene uncertain. V lost 0 bases and J 10 bases, leaving 9 bases between the germline ends. This CDR3 has 12 amino acids. CDR1 is MNHNS and CDR2 is SASEGT in the germline V gene. CDR3 nucleotides: TGTGCCAGCAGTGAAGCGCCACAGACCTACACCTTC. Translated, it gives CASSEAPQTYTF.